The clone carrying this TCR beta chain is medium-sized (0.01 to 0.1%) within its sample. What it binds is not known. Unique molecular identifiers, one per molecule, were present on every TCR cDNA molecule. MiXCR, applied by TCRdb to the 5' RACE reads, yields one record per CDR3 protein. The sample has about 5,000 distinct CDR3 sequences, around 7.4% seen once. Time point in this sample: sample taken at primary tumor resection. Patients with untreated early-stage non-small cell lung cancer, numbering 72, were the donors. This sample stems from a study of spatial heterogeneity in lung cancer. Study at large: Strong correlation was found between tumor-region TCR transcript counts and a T cell module score from matched bulk RNA-seq.

The ends were cut back, 3 bases at V and 0 bases at J, with 7 bases in the middle. The CDR3 consists of 14 residues. Germline V CDR1 and CDR2: LGHNA, YNFKEQ. General study points: It was found that expanded intratumoral alpha and beta TCR counts tracked tumor mutation counts. Alpha chain coverage of tumor T cells was estimated at approximately 6.8%, and beta chain coverage at approximately 13%.

Material: lung tumor tissue, obtained at surgery. The receptor's source is a female donor with early-stage non-small cell lung cancer. The rearrangement links TRBV4-2 to TRBJ2-3; no definite D call. CDR3 in amino acids: CASSQGLSTDTQYF. The CDR3 bases are TGTGCCAGCAGCCAGGGCCTTAGCACAGATACGCAGTATTTT.